The entry that follows covers one T cell receptor beta chain sequence. Together with a sample-barcoded 5' primer, a J-beta primer mix was included in a second PCR lasting about 6 to 11 cycles. Each CDR3 protein gets one entry after TCRdb re-called the 5' RACE reads with MiXCR. The sample consists of 900,000 to 950,000 distinct CDR3 sequences, just under 30% of them appearing once. The data belong to a study of blood T cells in healthy people across ages. Study overall: Roughly one uniquely barcoded beta molecule per two T cells was captured.

These same data were also listed under a study on T cells of mothers and their children. According to that study: Material was donated by three healthy Caucasian mothers and their six children. Related mother-child pairs showed slightly, non-significantly higher overlap than unrelated pairs.

Sequencing was performed on blood. The TCR comes from a woman in her thirties or forties in good health.

CDR3 sequence reads: CASSGAVNTEAFF. The CDR3 region has the DNA TGTGCCAGCAGTGGGGCGGTGAACACTGAAGCTTTCTTT. The V and J genes are TRBV28 and TRBJ1-1, with a tentative D call TRBD1 (5 bases). The CDR3 totals 13 residues. The germline V gene encodes CDR1 MDHEN and CDR2 SYDVKM. V lost 5 bases and J 0 bases, leaving 7 bases between the germline ends. Combining the CDR3 with reference TRBV28 and TRBJ1-1 gives the whole variable domain DVKVTQSSRYLVKRTGEKVFLECVQDMDHENMFWYRQDPGLGLRLIYFSYDVKMKEKGDIPEGYSVSREKKERFSLILESASTNQTSMYLCASSGAVNTEAFFGQGTRLTVV.